This T cell receptor beta chain was recorded in a study of CD8 T cells in Susac syndrome. Whole-study results and caveats: The study conceded that its TCR sequencing and HLA analysis involved relatively few individuals.

Random hexamers were used to reverse transcribe the RNA input (about 0.5 to 1 ug). TCRdb ran MiXCR on the immunoSEQ multiplex PCR reads and lists one entry per CDR3 protein. The repertoire holds about 240,000 distinct CDR3 sequences, approximately 95% seen once, with 0.095% to 0.12% in the top ten. Recently defined diagnostic criteria classed the Susac syndrome patients as definite or probable. Per the germline V gene, CDR1 is SQVTM and CDR2 is ANQGSEA. The CDR3 runs 12 residues. With 7 bases removed from V and 1 base from J, the gap between germline ends came to 10 bases. This clonotype was recorded only once. Its antigen is still unknown.

J is TRBJ2-5 and V is TRBV29-1; D remains ambiguous. This receptor was obtained from a human donor with Susac syndrome. The sequenced sample consisted of CD4+ T cells from PBMCs. The CDR3 DNA reads as TGCAGCGGAGGAGCAGGCCAAGAGACCCAGTACTTC. It is translated as CSGGAGQETQYF.